Given below is one T cell receptor (beta chain) in context. Its cognate antigen is unknown. Profiled with immunoSEQ multiplex PCR; TCRdb holds only in-frame clones, not every one. Seen here are around 80,000 clones, over 65% observed once, and the top ten hold 9.5% to 10%. V lost 4 bases to trimming and J lost 8 bases; unmatched junction nucleotides: 12. This CDR3 has 17 amino acids. Germline V gives CDR1 SGHNT, CDR2 YYREEE (reference sequence). These data come from a study of radiotherapy plus CTLA-4 blockade in lung cancer. On the study more broadly: Among enrolled patients, over 15% responded and less than 40% achieved disease control. Notes on the study in general: Expansion of tumor-derived TCR clones was observed in blood after radiotherapy plus ipilimumab. Response, reportedly, was best predicted by interferon-beta along with early blood T cell clone dynamics.

Focal radiation plus CTLA-4 blockade with ipilimumab was administered to patients who had chemo-refractory metastatic non-small-cell lung cancer. V usage is TRBV5-4 and J usage is TRBJ1-6, with 10 bases fitting TRBD1. The sample here was peripheral blood, taken from a patient treated with radiotherapy plus ipilimumab. This receptor was obtained from a human donor with non-small cell lung cancer whose response to radiotherapy plus ipilimumab could not be evaluated. CDR3 coding DNA: TGTGCCAGCAGCCGAGACAGGGGGCTATTGTCGGATTCACCCCTCCACTTT. Translated, it gives CASSRDRGLLSDSPLHF. The whole variable domain, remainder taken from reference TRBV5-4 and TRBJ1-6, is ETGVTQSPTHLIKTRGQQVTLRCSSQSGHNTVSWYQQALGQGPQFIFQYYREEENGRGNFPPRFSGLQFPNYSSELNVNALELDDSALYLCASSRDRGLLSDSPLHFGNGTRLTVT.